Described below is a single T cell receptor beta chain sequence and its context. Its matching antigen is unknown. This entry is derived from a study of CD8 T cells in ankylosing spondylitis. Study-wide points: Characteristic of ankylosing spondylitis blood, it appeared, was a TCR beta motif comprising fewer than 10 highly homologous variants.

Germline V gene data show CDR1 as MNHEY and CDR2 as SVGAGI. V lost 4 bases and J lost 3; bases outside the gene matches: 4. This CDR3 spans 15 amino acids. Making use of molecular barcodes, quantitative 5'-RACE generated TCR beta libraries. TCRdb itself ran the 5' RACE reads through MiXCR, one entry per CDR3 protein. The sample contains some 270,000 distinct CDR3 sequences, roughly a third of which appear only once. Sequences were obtained from blood, either unsorted or a sorted T cell fraction (not recorded which). V usage is TRBV6-5 and J usage is TRBJ2-3; 10 bases are shared with TRBD2. The clonotype was recovered from a male donor with ankylosing spondylitis or in good health (not recorded which). The CDR3 DNA sequence: TGTGCCAGCAGTTCCCTAGCGGGGGTAACAGATACGCAGTATTTT. It translates to CASSSLAGVTDTQYF.